Presented here are 7 T cell receptor beta chains from one specimen sequenced in a study of blood T cell repertoires in COVID-19. Profiled with immunoSEQ multiplex PCR; TCRdb holds only in-frame clones, not every one. This sample has roughly 100,000 clones; roughly 80% occur once, and the top ten carry around 4%. Source material: peripheral blood. These receptors all come from a human donor in a cohort sampled during active COVID-19.

The chain uses TRBV30 and TRBJ1-1; 8 bases agree with TRBD1. After removal of 2 bases from V and 5 bases from J, the junction contained 4 bases not matched to a gene. This CDR3 is built from 13 residues. Germline V CDR1 and CDR2: GTSNPN, SVGIG (reference sequence). The CDR3 spells CAWSRTGPTEAFF. CDR3 DNA sequence: TGTGCCTGGAGTCGGACAGGGCCGACTGAAGCTTTCTTT.

This clone appeared once. The rearrangement joins TRBV18 to TRBJ1-3; TRBD1 matches at 7 bases. V dropped 8 bases and J dropped 2; count of bases not matched to a gene: 15. The CDR3 is 17 amino acids. Germline-derived CDR1 and CDR2 are KGHSH and LQKENI. The DNA of the CDR3 is TGTGCCAGCCACCCGGACCAGAAAGGGGGCCCTGGAAACACCATATATTTT. It encodes CASHPDQKGGPGNTIYF.

The chain joins TRBV5-8 to TRBJ1-2; TRBD1 is a possible D gene (5 bases). The V gene's germline CDR1 is SGHTS and CDR2 YDEGEE. V lost 5 bases and J lost 7, with 15 bases in between. The CDR3 spans 13 residues. The CDR3 loop is CASRAGYYSGYTF. The DNA for the CDR3 is TGTGCCAGCAGGGCAGGGTATTATAGTGGCTACACCTTC.

This clone was detected a few times. CDR3 DNA: TGTGCCAGTAGTATCCGCCGGGGAAACTATGGCTACACCTTC. Translation gives CASSIRRGNYGYTF. The chain links TRBV19 to TRBJ1-2; D is uncertain. CDR3 length: 14 residues. Germline-derived CDR1 and CDR2 are LNHDA and SQIVND (reference sequence). V was shortened by 3 bases and J by 2 bases, with 10 bases between the two germline ends. Full variable domain (missing parts from reference TRBV19 and TRBJ1-2): DGGITQSPKYLFRKEGQNVTLSCEQNLNHDAMYWYRQDPGQGLRLIYYSQIVNDFQKGDIAEGYSVSREKKESFPLTVTSAQKNPTAFYLCASSIRRGNYGYTFGSGTRLTVV.

The chain is built from TRBV28 and TRBJ1-2; 8 bases fit TRBD1. Unmatched junction bases numbered 3, after V lost 6 bases and J lost 0 bases. The length of the CDR3 is 14 residues. Germline CDR1 is MDHEN and CDR2 is SYDVKM. CDR3 nucleotide sequence: TGTGCCAGCAGCTCGGGACAGGCTAACTATGGCTACACCTTC. Translating gives CASSSGQANYGYTF.

The V call is TRBV18, the J call TRBJ1-3, with D possibly matching TRBD1 (6 bases). This CDR3 is 15 amino acids long. V lost 1 base to trimming and J lost 1 base, with 8 bases between them. Germline V gene data show CDR1 as KGHSH and CDR2 as LQKENI. DNA of the CDR3: TGTGCCAGCTCACCACTACAGGGATCTGGAAACACCATATATTTT. Amino acids: CASSPLQGSGNTIYF.

The chain is built from TRBV6-5 and TRBJ2-5; TRBD2 might be the D (6 bases). The CDR3 spans 13 residues. Trimming cost V 5 bases and J 5 bases, with 12 bases left between them. Germline values: CDR1 MNHEY, CDR2 SVGAGI. The CDR3 DNA sequence: TGTGCCAGCAGTCCCCGACTAGAGGAGACCCAGTACTTC. This encodes CASSPRLEETQYF.